This is a list of T cell receptor beta chains from one sample in a study of T cell responses to AZD1222 COVID-19 vaccine. Assay used: immunoSEQ multiplex PCR; TCRdb lists only in-frame clones, some missing. The table has around 120,000 clones, 80% to 90% seen once; the top ten hold roughly 1.6%. The specimen comprised peripheral blood, sampled on day 0 of AZD1222 vaccination. The source is an adult in good health. Each CDR3 is given with its conserved first and last residue. A D gene is named only where the DNA matches it firmly. Clone size is given for some rows only: seen once, a few or many times, or a class if the clone is expanded.

clone size,D gene,V gene,J gene,CDR3 protein,CDR3 DNA
NA,NA,TRBV6-5,TRBJ1-2,CASSSGPTGKLYGYTF,TGTGCCAGCAGTTCCGGGCCGACAGGCAAGCTCTATGGCTACACCTTC
NA,NA,TRBV7-2,TRBJ2-2,CARAQPGQNTGELFF,TGTGCCAGGGCCCAACCGGGACAGAACACCGGGGAGCTGTTTTTT
NA,NA,TRBV19,TRBJ1-2,CASSPGTYGYTF,TGTGCCAGTAGTCCGGGGACCTATGGCTACACCTTC
NA,NA,TRBV7-3,TRBJ2-1,CASSQGRGRANEQFF,TGTGCCAGCAGCCAAGGGCGGGGTAGGGCAAATGAGCAGTTCTTC
NA,NA,TRBV7-2,TRBJ2-1,CASSLSARGSNEQFF,TGTGCCAGCAGCTTAAGTGCCCGAGGGAGCAATGAGCAGTTCTTC
NA,NA,TRBV18,TRBJ1-1,CVSSGGNTEAFF,TGTGTCAGCTCGGGGGGTAACACTGAAGCTTTCTTT
NA,NA,TRBV6-5,TRBJ2-7,CASGKVGPFYEQYF,TGTGCCAGCGGAAAAGTGGGCCCATTCTACGAGCAGTACTTC
NA,NA,TRBV29-1,TRBJ1-5,CRSQWGGRGNQPQHF,TGCAGGTCCCAATGGGGAGGGAGAGGCAATCAGCCCCAGCATTTT
NA,NA,TRBV7-9,TRBJ1-4,CASSPEGFNEKLFF,TGTGCCAGCAGCCCGGAGGGGTTTAATGAAAAACTGTTTTTT
NA,NA,TRBV11-2,TRBJ2-7,CASSLGKDGPAVYEQYF,TGTGCCAGCAGCTTGGGTAAGGACGGTCCAGCCGTATACGAGCAGTACTTC
NA,NA,TRBV19,TRBJ1-2,CASTTGVLFYGYTF,TGTGCCAGTACTACAGGTGTACTTTTCTATGGCTACACCTTC
NA,NA,TRBV7-6,TRBJ2-1,CATSAGGGYNEQFF,TGTGCCACCTCTGCCGGGGGTGGGTACAATGAGCAGTTCTTC
NA,TRBD1,TRBV10-3,TRBJ1-4,CAISDGGGGNEKLFF,TGTGCCATCAGTGATGGTGGAGGGGGCAATGAAAAACTGTTTTTT
many,NA,TRBV7-9,TRBJ1-5,CASSESNQPQHF,TGTGCCAGCAGCGAGAGCAATCAGCCCCAGCATTTT
once,NA,TRBV19,TRBJ2-6,CASRDYGGANVLTF,TGTGCCAGCAGGGATTACGGTGGGGCCAACGTCCTGACTTTC
NA,NA,TRBV7-2,TRBJ1-5,CASSLEISLGGRQPQHF,TGTGCCAGCAGCTTAGAGATTTCACTCGGGGGGCGTCAGCCCCAGCATTTT
NA,NA,TRBV5-1,TRBJ1-3,CASRTAYSGNTIYF,TGCGCCAGCAGGACAGCTTACTCTGGAAACACCATATATTTT
NA,TRBD1,TRBV24-1,TRBJ1-3,CATSQGANTIYF,TGTGCCACCAGTCAGGGGGCAAACACCATATATTTT
NA,NA,TRBV2,TRBJ2-2,CASSGAGGTGELFF,TGTGCCAGCAGTGGGGCAGGGGGGACCGGGGAGCTGTTTTTT
NA,NA,TRBV18,TRBJ1-4,CASSPGSGTSGEKLFF,TGTGCCAGCTCACCAGGATCAGGGACATCCGGAGAAAAACTGTTTTTT
NA,NA,TRBV29-1,TRBJ2-7,CSVVYGSYEQYF,TGCAGCGTTGTCTACGGATCCTACGAGCAGTACTTC
NA,NA,TRBV25-1,TRBJ2-7,CASSPRGGRSYEQYF,TGTGCCAGCAGCCCTAGGGGGGGGCGCTCCTACGAGCAGTACTTC
NA,TRBD1,TRBV18,TRBJ2-5,CASSPRAGGTGAPQTQYF,TGTGCCAGCTCACCACGGGCTGGAGGGACAGGGGCCCCCCAGACCCAGTACTTC
once,NA,TRBV7-3,TRBJ2-3,CASSLSTDTQYF,TGTGCCAGCAGCTTGAGCACGGATACGCAGTATTTT
few,TRBD2,TRBV5-5,TRBJ2-7,CASSPTSGNYEQYF,TGTGCCAGCAGCCCGACTAGCGGTAACTACGAGCAGTACTTC
NA,NA,TRBV7-8,TRBJ1-4,CASSLARDLFGEKLFF,TGTGCCAGCAGCTTAGCCCGGGACCTATTCGGTGAAAAACTGTTTTTT
NA,TRBD2,TRBV3-1/TRBV3-2,TRBJ2-5,CASSPSSGRETQYF,TGTGCCAGCAGCCCGTCTAGCGGGCGAGAGACCCAGTACTTC
NA,NA,TRBV19,TRBJ2-2,CASRRETNTGELFF,TGTGCCAGCCGCCGGGAGACGAACACCGGGGAGCTGTTTTTT
NA,TRBD1,TRBV5-1,TRBJ1-6,CASSSGQGPGNSPLHF,TGCGCCAGCAGCTCGGGACAGGGCCCTGGTAATTCACCCCTCCACTTT
NA,TRBD2,TRBV27,TRBJ2-7,CASSSGLAGGYEQYF,TGTGCCAGCAGTTCGGGACTAGCGGGAGGTTACGAGCAGTACTTC
NA,NA,TRBV13,TRBJ2-5,CASRHGGGETQYF,TGTGCCAGCAGGCACGGTGGTGGGGAGACCCAGTACTTC
NA,NA,TRBV7-2,TRBJ1-2,CASSLGTARSYGYTF,TGTGCCAGCAGCCTAGGGACGGCTCGGAGCTATGGCTACACCTTC
NA,TRBD1,TRBV5-5,TRBJ1-3,CASSLGLQGGSGNTIYF,TGTGCCAGCAGCTTGGGGTTACAGGGGGGCTCTGGAAACACCATATATTTT
once,NA,TRBV7-9,TRBJ1-2,CASSLGDRNYGYTF,TGTGCCAGCAGCTTAGGAGACAGGAACTATGGCTACACCTTC
NA,TRBD2,TRBV15,TRBJ2-2,CATSRVGLAGLNTGELFF,TGTGCCACCAGCAGAGTAGGACTAGCGGGACTGAACACCGGGGAGCTGTTTTTT
once,NA,TRBV20-1,TRBJ1-1,CSARRTEAFF,TGCAGTGCTAGACGAACTGAAGCTTTCTTT
NA,NA,TRBV18,TRBJ1-2,CASSPSRRSNYGYTF,TGTGCCAGCTCACCTTCCCGGCGGTCTAACTATGGCTACACCTTC
few,NA,TRBV6-4,TRBJ2-1,CASSDFSRGNEQFF,TGTGCCAGCAGTGACTTTTCGAGGGGCAATGAGCAGTTCTTC
NA,NA,TRBV7-2,TRBJ1-2,CASSPGTGEIGYTF,TGTGCCAGCAGCCCGGGGACGGGGGAAATTGGCTACACCTTC
NA,NA,TRBV7-2,TRBJ1-2,CASSPSRSYGYTF,TGTGCCAGCAGCCCCTCCCGGTCGTATGGCTACACCTTC
once,NA,TRBV9,TRBJ1-2,CASSVNTIGGAGYTF,TGTGCCAGCAGCGTAAACACCATTGGGGGGGCTGGCTACACCTTC
once,NA,TRBV7-9,TRBJ2-3,CASSPRDRTDTQYF,TGTGCCAGCAGCCCTAGGGACCGCACAGATACGCAGTATTTT
NA,NA,TRBV6-5,TRBJ1-5,CASSYPSSSNQPQHF,TGTGCCAGCAGTTACCCCAGTTCTAGCAATCAGCCCCAGCATTTT
NA,NA,TRBV5-4,TRBJ2-5,CASTQLTNTQETQYF,TGTGCCAGCACCCAGTTGACCAACACCCAAGAGACCCAGTACTTC
NA,TRBD1,TRBV5-8,TRBJ1-1,CASSLDRGIDTEAFF,TGTGCCAGCAGCTTGGACAGGGGAATAGACACTGAAGCTTTCTTT